This T cell receptor (beta chain) was obtained from a study of regulatory T cells in long-lasting Graves disease (dated by TCRdb to 2020 to 2023). For the study in its entirety: Patients with newly diagnosed Graves' disease had been on antithyroid drugs for under 3 months. Peripheral blood TCR sequencing and RNA sequencing compared persistent Graves' disease patients with newly diagnosed Graves' disease patients. The study was registered as a clinical trial and conducted in China. A total of 33 samples were covered by TCR sequencing, comprising 13 persistent and some 20 newly diagnosed Graves' disease patients.

The paper as a whole reports these results and caveats: More public clonotypes were shared among persistent patients (under 3,000) than among newly diagnosed patients (approximately 1,000). As a limitation, the authors acknowledged that the small sample size may reduce accuracy. Only peripheral blood was studied, because thyroid tissue, the primary lesion, was inaccessible. Lower TCR Shannon entropy and fewer highly expanded clones were observed in persistent Graves' disease patients than in newly diagnosed patients, which suggested clonal expansion. Preferential use of TRBV28, TRBJ1-2 and TRBJ2-5 was observed in persistent disease, whereas TRBV20-1 and TRBJ2-1 were favored in newly diagnosed disease. Sequencing and analysis were restricted to the TCR beta chain.

The time point label, as the study defines it: newly diagnosed GD, antithyroid drugs for less than 3 months. For both TCR sequencing and RNA sequencing, RNA was extracted from PBMCs in TRIzol. The diagnosis of Graves' disease followed American Thyroid Association guidelines. Patients for the study were recruited at an endocrinology department in Xi'an, China. Each patient gave approximately 10 milliliters of peripheral blood, collected in an EDTA anticoagulant tube. Ficoll Paque Plus density gradient separation was used to isolate PBMCs, and no further T cell sorting was done. An Agilent 2100 Bioanalyzer and agarose gel were used to assess RNA quality, and a NanoDrop 2000 was used to measure RNA concentration. Library preparation employed multiplex PCR. Sequencing used an Illumina HiSeq 4000. CDR3 regions were amplified by Arm-PCR with iRepertoire HTBI primers to construct TCR beta libraries. Before sequencing, the PCR products underwent gel purification. Regarding the original processing steps: Gene usage analysis of CDR3 amino acid clonotypes relied on the approximately 62 TRBV and 13 to 15 TRBJ segments identified across samples. Filtered high-quality paired reads were merged into contigs using COPE and FqMerger. BLAST was used to align contigs to the IMGT TRBV, TRBD and TRBJ reference genes, and CDR3 was defined following IMGT. Clonotypes above 0.1% frequency were classified as highly expanded clones. Shannon entropy served as the measure of repertoire diversity, while the Gini coefficient captured V-J evenness. A clonotype found in more than one individual was treated as public. TCRdb trimmed public reads at Q25 via fastp, called clones via MiXCR and kept in-frame beta chains. Merged by CDR3 protein, the rows form single entries marked with the most common genes and DNA. Here the V and J calls rest on TCRdb's processing, not on the authors' analysis. For this sample there are approximately 560,000 distinct CDR3 sequences; roughly 16% appear just once. Clones ranked in the top ten supply 12% of the sample.

This clonotype was seen only a few times. Its cognate antigen has yet to be identified. Base qualities are not at hand, and no much larger clone is one base apart. CDR1 MDHEN and CDR2 SYDVKM are derived from the germline V gene. V has 5 bases trimmed and J has 2 bases trimmed; junction bases matching no gene number 6. The CDR3 has 15 amino acids, counting the end cysteine and phenylalanine. Only the CDR3 DNA stays, 45 bases, in frame from base 1. The same data also contributed to another study, on T cells in Graves' hyperthyroidism and ophthalmopathy. That second publication adds: A patient counted as having stable Graves' hyperthyroidism if no progression to ophthalmopathy occurred over 18 months of follow-up. Hyperthyroidism patients were aged 18 to 65 years and newly diagnosed, with disease duration of less than 2 months. The study excluded patients with uncontrolled infections, other autoimmune diseases, pregnancy or lactation. Diagnoses relied on clinical symptoms, serum thyroxine and TRAb, thyroid ultrasound and orbital computed tomography. For the first round of RT-PCR on the TCR CDR3, the HTBI primer set was used together with the Qiagen OneStep RT-PCR kit. Most expanded thyroid clonotypes (frequency above 0.001) were also detected in blood, a finding suggesting that blood repertoires may reflect thyroid immune responses. A 13 V-J signature model separated ophthalmopathy from stable hyperthyroidism, with just over 85% sensitivity and 81.08% specificity in cross-validation and 80%/75% in testing. During validation, the model predicted progression to ophthalmopathy a median of around 7 months ahead of onset, with around 70% sensitivity and 72% to 80% specificity. TCR V-J signatures able to tell the groups apart were searched for in a discovery cohort of some 100 patients, of whom more than 40 had Graves' ophthalmopathy and around 57 had stable Graves' hyperthyroidism. An independent validation cohort of 18 to 20 hyperthyroidism patients and 17 patients who later progressed to ophthalmopathy tested prospective prediction of ophthalmopathy. For training and testing, the 100 or so patients in the discovery cohort were randomly divided in a 7:3 ratio. The study also compared thyroid tissue and blood T-cell repertoires from over 5 Graves' hyperthyroidism patients. After sampling, hyperthyroidism patients received methimazole starting at 30 mg daily, and ophthalmopathy patients received high-dose intravenous methylprednisolone. Libraries were constructed in a second round of multiplex PCR, after which size selection and purification were performed. The libraries were sequenced on an Illumina HiSeq2000 using paired-end 100 bp reads. SOAPnuke was used to process the raw data, with reads discarded if the reads contained adapters or uncalled bases, had a mean Phred below 15, or lacked an exact constant-primer or identifier match. High-quality paired reads were merged using COPE v1.2.5, and each unique nucleotide sequence was defined as a clonotype. MiTCR v1.1 was used to align clonotypes to the IMGT TRBV, TRBD and TRBJ reference segments. The analysis included only V-J combinations with a frequency above 0.0001, which together covered over 98% of the repertoires. A TCS score was defined as the ratio of F50 (clonal expansion) to E x V (chaos), with BLOSUM62-based TCRdist applied between CDR3 peptides within each V-J. Welch's t-statistics and random forest reduced roughly 500 V-J features to 10 to 15, which were used in a naive Bayes classifier (R e1071). No statistical method was used to fix the sample size in advance, and group allocation was not hidden from the investigators. The paper describes TCR Vbeta CDR3 sequencing of about 140 peripheral blood samples, made up of under 50 ophthalmopathy patients, roughly 75 hyperthyroidism patients and 17 progressor patients.

The material sequenced was peripheral blood mononuclear cells (PBMCs), taken at new diagnosis, from a patient treated with antithyroid drugs. The receptor's source is a man younger than 35 with Graves disease. Donor details come from another sample of the same person, matched by shared clones. The rearranged segments are TRBV28 and TRBJ2-3, and 8 junctional nucleotides match TRBD2. The nucleotide sequence reads as follows: TGTGCCAGCAGTCCTAGCGGGCCGGCCACAGATACGCAGTATTTT. Protein translation: CASSPSGPATDTQYF.